This TCR beta chain was captured in a study of follicular helper T cells after annual influenza vaccination. The study's findings and limits: ICOS-CD38- cTfh most often held earlier Day 7 ICOS+CD38+ clones. Just roughly 10-21% of cells analyzed had recovered productive TCRB sequences.

Profiled with immunoSEQ multiplex PCR; TCRdb holds only in-frame clones, not every one. Of 8,000 to 9,000 clones detected, 82% appear once; the ten largest clones hold roughly 3.9%. The sample holds one count of this clone. Antigen specificity is unknown. Specified time point: 2015-2016 season, 7 days after influenza vaccination. Germline trimming cut 0 bases from V and 3 bases from J; bases unmatched to any gene: 5. Germline CDR1 MNHEY, CDR2 SVGAGI. The CDR3 length is 15 residues. The clonotype was recovered from an adult who received the influenza vaccine. The chain recombines TRBV6-5 with TRBJ2-7; 7 nucleotides align to TRBD2. This specimen consisted of CXCR5+ CD38- circulating T follicular helper cells from blood, obtained 7 days after influenza vaccination. Subset given: circulating Tfh, non-naive CD4+CXCR5+PD-1+ (ICOS+CD38+ or ICOS-CD38-). CDR3 protein: CASSYSGGSFYEQYF. In nucleotides, the CDR3 is TGTGCCAGCAGTTACTCGGGAGGGTCCTTCTACGAGCAGTACTTC.